This TCR beta chain is drawn from a study of cytomegalovirus exposure and HLA in healthy donors. Some clones are missing from TCRdb's copy, which holds only in-frame ones; the method was immunoSEQ multiplex PCR. The sample carries roughly 150,000 clones, roughly 92% recorded once. Comments on this clone: Antigen specificity is unknown.

The CDR3 contains 14 residues. The V end lost 6 bases, the J end lost 7 bases, and 19 bases lay between the germline ends. CDR1 and CDR2 from the germline V gene are KGHSH and LQKENI. Study-wide results and limits: Cytomegalovirus status was reportedly diagnosed by the classifier with high specificity and sensitivity. Later, an analysis found that TCR clusters from the first cohort tended to co-occur in the 120 or so validation repertoires.

V is TRBV18 and J is TRBJ2-7, with D perhaps TRBD1 (6 bases). The specimen sequenced was PBMCs. The TCR originated in a young man in good health and CMV-seronegative. CDR3 bases: TGTGCCAGCTCTCCTGGACAGTCCGAGTATGAGCAGTACTTC. The encoded protein is CASSPGQSEYEQYF.